This T cell receptor (beta chain) originates from a study of T cell clusters in autoimmune cytopenias. Whole-study results and caveats: Primary autoimmune cytopenia patients appeared to lack physiological T cell clusters present in healthy donors. The cluster-lack signature was not seen for secondary cytopenia versus chronic lymphocytic leukemia.

TRB rearrangements were amplified by touch-down multiplex PCR with mixed TRB-A/B primers. TCRdb re-analyzed the multiplex PCR reads; it lists each CDR3 protein once, without DNA. This sample's table has roughly 3,000 distinct CDR3 sequences. CDR1 and CDR2 (germline): MDHEN, SYDVKM. The CDR3 extends over 12 amino acids. Tens of thousands of genome equivalents of blood DNA were amplified for TRB. Worth noting for this clonotype: Its target is unknown.

This sequence was found in a human donor with an autoimmune cytopenia or autoimmune hepatitis (not recorded which). The material sequenced was peripheral blood. The chain couples TRBV28 to TRBJ1-1. This CDR3 is CASSYNRGQAFF.